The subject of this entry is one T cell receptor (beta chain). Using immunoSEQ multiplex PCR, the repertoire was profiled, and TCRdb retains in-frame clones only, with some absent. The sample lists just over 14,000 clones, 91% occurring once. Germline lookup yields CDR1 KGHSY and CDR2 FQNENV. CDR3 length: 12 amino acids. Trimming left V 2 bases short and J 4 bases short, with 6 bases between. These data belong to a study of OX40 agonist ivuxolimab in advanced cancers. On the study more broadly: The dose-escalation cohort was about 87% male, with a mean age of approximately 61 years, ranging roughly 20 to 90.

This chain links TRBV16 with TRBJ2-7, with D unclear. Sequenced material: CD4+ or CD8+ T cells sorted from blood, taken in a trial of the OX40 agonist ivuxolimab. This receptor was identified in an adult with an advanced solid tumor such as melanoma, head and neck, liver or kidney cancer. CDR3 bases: TGTGCCAGCAGCCAAATGCTATACGAGCAGTACTTC. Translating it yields CASSQMLYEQYF.